This T cell receptor (beta chain) was observed in a study of blood T cell repertoires in COVID-19 (dated by TCRdb to about 2020). Concerning the study at large: Samples from collaborators originated in the United States, Italy and Spain and spanned both the acute and convalescent phases of COVID-19. The prospective study material was composed of cDNA or gDNA derived from T cells, B-cell-depleted T cells, or PBMCs. Where available, HLA class I and class II types were obtained from metadata supplied by the sample provider rather than from assay-based typing. Deeply sampled blood TCRbeta repertoires from subjects exposed to, actively infected with, or recovered from COVID-19 were included in the dataset. The samples were drawn from the first 160 participants of the ongoing ImmuneRACE study and from 1,254 subjects provided by 6 global collaborators. A de-identified subject ID, COVID-19 status, age in years and sex were almost always included in the sample metadata. The repertoires were released in a freely available public database meant as a resource for research on the immune response to SARS-CoV-2.

Whole blood was collected in K2EDTA tubes by collaborating institutions according to the institutions' own protocols. For TCRbeta analysis, collaborator samples were shipped as frozen whole blood, as isolated PBMCs, or as DNA extracted from either sample type. For this clone: It lacks a known antigen. No qualities accompany the bases; no much larger clone lies one base away.

Study-level results and caveats: The quantity of clinical and demographic metadata differed by source and by participant and was supplied without curation.

The immunoSEQ Assay, a bias-controlled multiplex PCR, was used to amplify TCRbeta CDR3 regions from genomic DNA. As for the original processing: The number of nucleated cells in each sample was estimated from the amplification of reference gene primers within the assay. To quantify the absolute abundance of each unique TCRbeta CDR3 rearrangement, sequence reads were collapsed and filtered. For each sample, productive Simpson clonality was calculated as the square root of Simpson's diversity index across productive rearrangements. TCRdb stores this immuneACCESS table with in-frame sequences only. Part of the clones is absent; in the studies checked, under half of the shortfall reflects unresolved V genes, and no reason is known for the rest. That table furnishes V, J and clone size, whereas the DNA furnished D and trimming. For this sample the table gives under 80,000 clones, of which about 80% were detected only once. The ten top clones hold over 9.5% of the sample.

V is clipped by 1 base and J by 3 bases, and the sequence between their germline boundaries is 13 bases long. Taken from cysteine to phenylalanine, the CDR3 has 16 residues. Solely the CDR3 DNA is kept, with 48 bases framed from the first base. Via the germline V gene, CDR1 is KGHDR and CDR2 SFDVKD. The rearranged chain carries TRBV24-1 and TRBJ2-3; the D gene is possibly TRBD2, with 6 bases matching. The specimen was peripheral blood. The TCR comes from a human donor in a cohort sampled during active COVID-19. The bases read TGTGCCACCAGTGATTTTAAAAGGGACTCTACAGATACGCAGTATTTT. Translated, this is CATSDFKRDSTDTQYF.